This T cell receptor beta chain was retrieved from a study of shared clonotypes between healthy human individuals. Study-wide results and caveats: Among donors, the sharing of clonotypes was expected to be influenced by sequencing depth. Between a few donors, naive CD4 clonotypes were shared at a level of around 4.9%.

Repertoires were generated with immunoSEQ multiplex PCR, while TCRdb's copy carries only in-frame clones and drops some. Of some 2,500,000 clones detected, over 85% appear once; the ten largest clones hold 0.36%. Healthy HIV-negative adults without recent acute infections or vaccinations served as donors. A word on this clone: As yet, its antigen is unknown.

V gave up 5 bases and J gave up 8 bases, with 12 bases separating them. Germline CDR1 MDHEN, CDR2 SYDVKM. The CDR3 sequence is 12 residues long. The J gene is TRBJ1-2, the V gene TRBV28; D might be TRBD1 (5 bases). The receptor was derived from a man in his late teens or twenties in good health. Some clones in this sample may be carry-over from other donors' samples. Material for sequencing was naive CD4+ T cells from PBMCs. Sample subset: CD45RA+ positively selected. The CDR3 region has the DNA TGTGCCAGCAGTCTCTCGTACAGGGGCTACACCTTC. Its protein product is CASSLSYRGYTF.